What follows are 29 T cell receptor beta chains derived from one specimen sequenced in a study of CD8 T cells in Susac syndrome. Random hexamers primed reverse transcription of about 0.45 to 1 ug RNA. TCRdb re-called the immunoSEQ multiplex PCR reads through MiXCR, storing one row per CDR3 protein. This table has about 440,000 distinct CDR3 sequences, more than 80% appearing once. Sequences were obtained from CD8+ T cells from PBMCs. These receptors were collected from a human donor with multiple sclerosis.

The V and J genes are TRBV6-1 and TRBJ2-1; TRBD2 agrees at 14 bases. The CDR3 contains 19 residues. Germline CDR1 reads MNHNS; CDR2 reads SASEGT. V lost 6 bases, J lost 5 bases, and 15 bases stayed unmatched. CDR3 DNA: TGTGCCAGCAGAAACCGGGCCGGGACTAGCGGGGGTGATAACAATGAGCAGTTCTTC. It yields the protein CASRNRAGTSGGDNNEQFF.

This clonotype was counted between two and nine times. The V gene is TRBV19, the J gene TRBJ1-1, with D tentatively TRBD1 (5 bases). Germline V lookup: CDR1 LNHDA, CDR2 SQIVND (reference sequence). This CDR3 has 11 amino acids. V was trimmed by 5 bases and J by 6 bases, leaving 7 bases between them. The CDR3 loop reads CASSWGAEAFF. DNA of the CDR3: TGTGCCAGTAGTTGGGGCGCTGAAGCTTTCTTT.

V gene TRBV30 combines with J gene TRBJ2-7, with TRBD1 matching over 10 bases. Unmatched junction bases numbered 7, after V lost 2 bases and J lost 6 bases. CDR3 size: 14 residues. From germline, CDR1 is GTSNPN and CDR2 SVGIG (reference sequence). In DNA form, the CDR3 reads TGTGCCTGGAGTCCTGGGACAGGGGTAGGCGAGCAGTACTTC. It encodes CAWSPGTGVGEQYF.

The genes are TRBV19 and TRBJ2-3; D not certain. CDR1 and CDR2 (germline): LNHDA, SQIVND (reference sequence). Deletions cut 7 bases from V and 2 bases from J, with 16 bases between. This CDR3 is built from 15 residues. CDR3 amino acids: CASTSTHEVTDTQYF. As DNA, the CDR3 is TGTGCCAGTACATCGACCCACGAAGTCACAGATACGCAGTATTTT.

This chain joins TRBV30 and TRBJ2-2; the D gene is possibly TRBD2 (7 bases). The CDR3 length is 13 residues. The germline CDR1 and CDR2 sequences are GTSNPN and SVGIG (reference sequence). The ends were cut back, 3 bases at V and 5 bases at J, with 10 bases in the middle. CDR3 loop: CAWRGGRTGELFF. CDR3 sequence (DNA): TGTGCCTGGAGGGGGGGGCGGACCGGGGAGCTGTTTTTT.

V usage is TRBV7-9 and J usage is TRBJ1-2; 8 bases map to TRBD1. The CDR3 is 15 residues long. The V gene end was trimmed by 5 bases and the J gene end by 7 bases; junction bases not matched to a gene: 12. Germline V gives CDR1 SEHNR, CDR2 FQNEAQ (reference sequence). The DNA of the CDR3 is TGTGCCAGCAGCCTTGCGGGACAGGAGGGATCTGGCTACACCTTC. Its protein is CASSLAGQEGSGYTF.

The genes are TRBV2 and TRBJ2-1, with D perhaps given as TRBD1 or TRBD2 (6 bases each). Germline CDR1 reads SNHLY; CDR2 reads FYNNEI. The CDR3 contains 14 residues. V was clipped by 6 bases and J by 4 bases, with 13 bases between them. CDR3 bases: TGTGCCAGCAGGGATCAAGGGGGGTACAATGAGCAGTTCTTC. Amino acid sequence: CASRDQGGYNEQFF.

The chain links TRBV30 to TRBJ1-3; TRBD1 might be the D (5 bases). This CDR3 region has 14 residues. Germline CDR1 and CDR2: GTSNPN and SVGIG (reference sequence). The germline V and J ends were trimmed by 0 bases and 4 bases, with 10 bases remaining between them. The CDR3, as DNA: TGTGCCTGGAGTGTACAAGGGACGGGAAACACCATATATTTT. This translates into CAWSVQGTGNTIYF.

This rearrangement joins TRBV7-9 to TRBJ2-7; D is unclear. CDR3 length: 13 residues. Germline loops: CDR1 SEHNR, CDR2 FQNEAQ (reference sequence). The V and J ends lost 5 bases and 9 bases respectively, with 17 bases between them. The CDR3 sequence: CASSPRAFRRQYF. CDR3 nucleotides: TGTGCCAGCAGCCCCCGGGCCTTCCGCCGGCAGTACTTC.

This chain joins TRBV5-1 and TRBJ1-2; TRBD1 matches 7 bases. The CDR3 is made up of 14 amino acids. V lost 1 base, J lost 3 bases, and 3 bases stayed unmatched. Germline-derived CDR1 and CDR2 are SGHRS and YFSETQ. CDR3 nucleotide sequence: TGCGCCAGCAGCTTGTACGACAGGGACTATGGCTACACCTTC. Residues: CASSLYDRDYGYTF.

V gene TRBV27 combines with J gene TRBJ2-5, with D possibly being TRBD2 (6 bases). The CDR3 has 15 amino acids. Trimming removed 1 base from V and 3 bases from J, with 12 bases in between. Germline CDR1 and CDR2: MNHEY and SMNVEV (reference sequence). In DNA form, the CDR3 reads TGTGCCAGCAGTTTATACGCGGGGTTGGAAGAGACCCAGTACTTC. Protein product: CASSLYAGLEETQYF.

The chain joins TRBV6-1 to TRBJ1-1; the D is unclear. The CDR3 consists of 13 residues. The germline CDR1 and CDR2 sequences are MNHNS and SASEGT. V was trimmed by 6 bases and J by 1 base, leaving 9 bases between them. This chain's CDR3 is CASREGENTEAFF. The CDR3 DNA sequence: TGTGCCAGCAGGGAGGGAGAGAACACTGAAGCTTTCTTT.

The chain carries TRBV6-5 and TRBJ2-7; maybe TRBD1 (5 bases). From germline, CDR1 is MNHEY and CDR2 SVGAGI. CDR3 length: 12 amino acids. The V end was cut by 2 bases, the J end by 12 bases, with 14 bases between. CDR3 loop: CASSYPGRVLYF. For the CDR3, the DNA is TGTGCCAGCAGTTACCCGGGCAGGGTTTTGTACTTC.

V is TRBV6-5 and J is TRBJ2-3, with a tentative D call TRBD2 (6 bases). Per germline, CDR1 MNHEY and CDR2 SVGAGI. Trimming took 2 bases from V and 0 from J, leaving 15 bases between them. The length of the CDR3 is 17 residues. CDR3 in DNA: TGTGCCAGCAGTTACATGGGGACGGGAGTTAGCACAGATACGCAGTATTTT. This gives the protein CASSYMGTGVSTDTQYF.

The J gene is TRBJ2-7, the V gene TRBV30, with TRBD2 matching over 14 bases. Looked up from germline, CDR1 is GTSNPN and CDR2 is SVGIG (reference sequence). The CDR3 spans 17 residues. The trim removed 0 bases at V and 5 bases at J, leaving 9 bases unmatched. The DNA of the CDR3 is TGTGCCTGGAGTGTACCGACTAGCGGGGGGGCTTCCGACGAGCAGTACTTC. As protein: CAWSVPTSGGASDEQYF.

The chain combines TRBV2 with TRBJ2-3; D unresolved. V was clipped by 6 bases and J by 2 bases, with 6 bases between them. Germline lookup yields CDR1 SNHLY and CDR2 FYNNEI. This CDR3 is 12 amino acids long. The CDR3 reads CASRAYTDTQYF. The CDR3, as DNA: TGTGCCAGCAGGGCCTACACAGATACGCAGTATTTT.

The chain combines TRBV27 with TRBJ2-1; 7 nucleotides agree with TRBD2. This CDR3 is 18 amino acids long. V shed 6 bases, J shed 4 bases, and the junction held 18 bases outside the gene matches. Per the germline V gene, CDR1 is MNHEY and CDR2 is SMNVEV (reference sequence). CDR3 region: CASSPPYQGAGVYNEQFF. In nucleotides, the CDR3 is TGTGCCAGCAGCCCTCCCTACCAAGGTGCGGGAGTGTACAATGAGCAGTTCTTC.

The gene calls are TRBV29-1 and TRBJ2-3; D not resolved. V dropped 6 bases and J dropped 0 bases, with 16 bases sitting between them. In germline, CDR1 is SQVTM, CDR2 ANQGSEA. This CDR3 is 15 amino acids long. The CDR3 spells CSVLNPDGSTDTQYF. As DNA, the CDR3 is TGCAGCGTCTTGAATCCGGACGGGAGCACAGATACGCAGTATTTT.

The chain is built from TRBV7-6 and TRBJ2-1; 13 bases fit TRBD2. The trim removed 5 bases at V and 8 bases at J, leaving 12 bases unmatched. There are 17 residues in the CDR3. Germline values: CDR1 SGHVS, CDR2 FNYEAQ. The CDR3 DNA reads TGTGCCAGCAGCCCAACCGACTACGGACTAGCGGGGGATGAGCAGTTCTTC. Amino acid sequence: CASSPTDYGLAGDEQFF.

This sequence joins TRBV2 and TRBJ1-1; D is possibly TRBD1 (5 bases). The CDR3 runs 15 residues. CDR1 SNHLY and CDR2 FYNNEI come from the germline V gene. Trimming took off 3 bases at V and 1 base at J, with 12 bases between the two ends. The CDR3 DNA follows: TGTGCCAGCAGTGAGGTGGGGGAAGAGAACACTGAAGCTTTCTTT. Its protein is CASSEVGEENTEAFF.

The chain combines TRBV19 with TRBJ2-2, with D maybe TRBD2 (6 bases). V was shortened by 2 bases and J by 0 bases, with 13 bases between the two germline ends. The CDR3 sequence is 17 residues long. Germline-derived CDR1 and CDR2 are LNHDA and SQIVND (reference sequence). The CDR3 sequence: CASSIWGGDTNTGELFF. The CDR3, as DNA: TGTGCCAGTAGTATATGGGGCGGGGATACGAACACCGGGGAGCTGTTTTTT.

The rearrangement joins TRBV27 to TRBJ2-3; D is ambiguous. The CDR3 contains 12 residues. V shed 6 bases and J shed 1 base, with 5 bases lying between them. The V gene's germline CDR1 is MNHEY and CDR2 SMNVEV (reference sequence). CDR3 nucleotides: TGTGCCAGCAGGGTTGGCACAGATACGCAGTATTTT. It yields the protein CASRVGTDTQYF.

The V gene is TRBV10-3, the J gene TRBJ2-1, with 9 bases matching TRBD1. The CDR3 is made up of 16 amino acids. Germline V gene sequence: CDR1 ENHRY, CDR2 SYGVKD. The ends lost 2 bases at V and 3 bases at J; junction bases unmatched: 5. The CDR3, as DNA: TGTGCCATCAGTGAGAGCGGGACAGGGCTCTACAATGAGCAGTTCTTC. Encoded protein: CAISESGTGLYNEQFF.

This clonotype has a single count. The chain has TRBV6-1 and TRBJ2-7; weak D call: TRBD2 (5 bases). The V and J ends lost 1 base and 2 bases respectively, with 12 bases between them. Germline V lookup: CDR1 MNHNS, CDR2 SASEGT. This CDR3 is 15 amino acids long. CDR3 nucleotide sequence: TGTGCCAGCAGTGAAGAGGAGGACGGTCCCTACGAGCAGTACTTC. Translated, it gives CASSEEEDGPYEQYF.

CDR3 sequence reads: CATWGGQPQHF. The DNA of the CDR3 is TGTGCCACTTGGGGAGGTCAGCCCCAGCATTTT. The chain links TRBV7-9 to TRBJ1-5; no definite D call. CDR3 length: 11 residues. V was cut by 10 bases and J by 6 bases, with 10 bases left in between. Germline CDR1 is SEHNR and CDR2 is FQNEAQ (reference sequence).

The CDR3 loop is CASSPRRGSHPPQHF. The CDR3 coding sequence is TGTGCCAGCAGTCCGAGGCGGGGATCTCACCCGCCCCAGCATTTT. The rearrangement joins TRBV27 to TRBJ1-5; D is uncertain. The CDR3 spans 15 residues. Germline CDR1 reads MNHEY; CDR2 reads SMNVEV (reference sequence). V was clipped by 5 bases and J by 9 bases, with 20 bases between them.

V usage is TRBV2 and J usage is TRBJ2-1; D uncertain. Germline V gene data show CDR1 as SNHLY and CDR2 as FYNNEI. V was shortened by 6 bases and J by 3 bases, with 9 bases between the two germline ends. The CDR3 totals 13 residues. The CDR3 sequence is CASRGSNYNEQFF. Written as DNA, the CDR3 is TGTGCCAGCAGGGGGTCTAACTACAATGAGCAGTTCTTC. Looking up the rest from reference TRBV2 and TRBJ2-1 gives the full variable domain: EPEVTQTPSHQVTQMGQEVILRCVPISNHLYFYWYRQILGQKVEFLVSFYNNEISEKSEIFDDQFSVERPDGSNFTLKIRSTKLEDSAMYFCASRGSNYNEQFFGPGTRLTVL.

CDR3 DNA: TGTGCCAGTAGTATTACCCTCGGACAGGGGGAGCCACAGCCCCAGCATTTT. Translating it yields CASSITLGQGEPQPQHF. The genes are TRBV19 and TRBJ1-5; TRBD1 agrees at 10 bases. CDR1 is LNHDA, CDR2 SQIVND, per germline (reference sequence). V shed 3 bases and J 7 bases; nucleotides not matched to a gene: 12. There are 17 residues in the CDR3.

The gene calls are TRBV27 and TRBJ1-2; TRBD1 agrees at 7 bases. CDR1 and CDR2 (germline): MNHEY, SMNVEV (reference sequence). The CDR3 runs 15 residues. V dropped 4 bases and J dropped 5; count of bases not matched to a gene: 10. This CDR3 is CASSYSGTAQYGYTF. DNA of the CDR3: TGTGCCAGCAGTTATTCCGGGACAGCACAATATGGCTACACCTTC.